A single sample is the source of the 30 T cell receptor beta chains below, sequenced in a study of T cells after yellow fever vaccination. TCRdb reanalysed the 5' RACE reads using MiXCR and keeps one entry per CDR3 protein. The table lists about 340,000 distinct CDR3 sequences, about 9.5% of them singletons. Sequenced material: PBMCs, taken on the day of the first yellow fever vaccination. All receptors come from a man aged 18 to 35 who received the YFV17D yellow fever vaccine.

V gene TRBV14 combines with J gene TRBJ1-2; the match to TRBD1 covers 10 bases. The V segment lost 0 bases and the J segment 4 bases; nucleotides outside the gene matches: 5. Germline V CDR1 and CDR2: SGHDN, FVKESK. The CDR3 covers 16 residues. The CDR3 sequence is CASSQDPGQGSYGYTF. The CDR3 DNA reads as TGTGCCAGCAGCCAAGACCCGGGACAGGGGAGCTATGGCTACACCTTC.

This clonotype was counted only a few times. The DNA of the CDR3 is TGCGCCAGCAGCCACTCCCGGGAGGGCAATTATGGCTACACCTTC. As protein: CASSHSREGNYGYTF. V gene TRBV4-1 combines with J gene TRBJ1-2; no clear D gene. Germline CDR1 MGHRA, CDR2 YSYEKL. The CDR3 covers 15 residues. V was cut by 3 bases and J by 5 bases, with 16 bases left in between.

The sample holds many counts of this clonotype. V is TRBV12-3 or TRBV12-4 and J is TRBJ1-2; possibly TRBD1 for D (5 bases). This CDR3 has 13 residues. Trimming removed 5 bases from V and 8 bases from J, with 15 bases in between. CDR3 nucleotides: TGTGCCAGCAGTCCTCTTGGGTCAGGGGGCTACACCTTC. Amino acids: CASSPLGSGGYTF.

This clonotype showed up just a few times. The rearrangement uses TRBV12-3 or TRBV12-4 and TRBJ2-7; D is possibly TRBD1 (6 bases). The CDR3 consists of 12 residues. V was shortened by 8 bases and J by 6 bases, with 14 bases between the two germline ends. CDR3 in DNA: TGTGCCAGCGGAAGGGACACCGGCGAGCAGTACGTC. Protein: CASGRDTGEQYV.

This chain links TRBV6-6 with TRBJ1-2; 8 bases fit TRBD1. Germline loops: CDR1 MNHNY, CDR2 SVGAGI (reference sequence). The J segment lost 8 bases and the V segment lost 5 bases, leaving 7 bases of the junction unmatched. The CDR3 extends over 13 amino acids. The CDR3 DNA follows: TGTGCCAGCAGTGACCGGGACAGGTACGGCTACACCTTC. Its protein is CASSDRDRYGYTF.

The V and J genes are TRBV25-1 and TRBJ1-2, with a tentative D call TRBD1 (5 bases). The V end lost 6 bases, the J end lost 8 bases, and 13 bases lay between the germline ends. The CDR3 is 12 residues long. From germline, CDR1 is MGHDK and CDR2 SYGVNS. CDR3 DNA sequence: TGTGCCAGCAGGGCTTCCACAGGAGGCTACACCTTC. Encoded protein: CASRASTGGYTF.

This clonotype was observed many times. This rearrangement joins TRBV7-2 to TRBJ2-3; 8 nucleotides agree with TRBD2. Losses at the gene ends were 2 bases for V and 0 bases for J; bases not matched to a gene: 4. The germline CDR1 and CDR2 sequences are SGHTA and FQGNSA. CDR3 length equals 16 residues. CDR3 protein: CASSLSLAASTDTQYF. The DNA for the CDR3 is TGTGCCAGCAGCTTATCACTAGCGGCTAGCACAGATACGCAGTATTTT.

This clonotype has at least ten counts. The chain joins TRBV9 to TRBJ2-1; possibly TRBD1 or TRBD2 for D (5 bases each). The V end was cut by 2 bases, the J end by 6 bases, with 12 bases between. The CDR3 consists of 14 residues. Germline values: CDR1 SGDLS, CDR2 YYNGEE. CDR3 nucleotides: TGTGCCAGCAGCGTCGGTCCGGGACCCAATGAGCAGTTCTTC. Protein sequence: CASSVGPGPNEQFF.

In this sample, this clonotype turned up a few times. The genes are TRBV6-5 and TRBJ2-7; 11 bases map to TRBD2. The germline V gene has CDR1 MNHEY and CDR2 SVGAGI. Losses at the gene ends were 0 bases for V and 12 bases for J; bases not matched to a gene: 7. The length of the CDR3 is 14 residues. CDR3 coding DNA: TGTGCCAGCAGTTACTCGGTTAGCGGGGGGGCCGTGTACGTC. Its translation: CASSYSVSGGAVYV.

The DNA for the CDR3 is TGTGCCAGCAGTGAATGGGGAGGCGGGGAGCTGTTTTTT. Translation gives CASSEWGGGELFF. The chain uses TRBV25-1 and TRBJ2-2, with D possibly being TRBD2 (6 bases). There are 13 residues in the CDR3. Germline CDR1 MGHDK, CDR2 SYGVNS. With 1 base removed from V and 7 bases from J, the gap between germline ends came to 7 bases.

The CDR3 loop is CASSFWTRSTDTQYF. DNA for the CDR3: TGTGCCAGCAGCTTTTGGACTCGGAGCACAGATACGCAGTATTTT. V is TRBV7-2 and J is TRBJ2-3, with D perhaps matching TRBD2 (5 bases). V was clipped by 3 bases and J by 0 bases, with 10 bases between them. Germline CDR1 SGHTA, CDR2 FQGNSA. CDR3 length: 15 residues.

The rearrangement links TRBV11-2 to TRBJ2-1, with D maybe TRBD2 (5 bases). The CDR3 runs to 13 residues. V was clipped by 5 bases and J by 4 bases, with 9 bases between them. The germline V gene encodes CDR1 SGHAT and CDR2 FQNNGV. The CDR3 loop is CASSVSVYNEQFF. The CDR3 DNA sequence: TGTGCCAGCAGCGTTAGCGTATACAATGAGCAGTTCTTC.

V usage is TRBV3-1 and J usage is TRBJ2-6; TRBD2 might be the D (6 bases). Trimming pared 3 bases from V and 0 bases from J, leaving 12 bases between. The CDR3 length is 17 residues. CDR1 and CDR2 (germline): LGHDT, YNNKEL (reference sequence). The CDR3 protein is CASSHQGGSSGANVLTF. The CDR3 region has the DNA TGTGCCAGCAGCCACCAGGGAGGAAGCTCTGGGGCCAACGTCCTGACTTTC.

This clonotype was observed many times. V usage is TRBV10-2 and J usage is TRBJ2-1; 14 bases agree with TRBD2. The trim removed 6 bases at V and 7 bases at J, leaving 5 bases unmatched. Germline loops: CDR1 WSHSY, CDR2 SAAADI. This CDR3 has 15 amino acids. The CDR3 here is CASSRLAGGQNEQFF. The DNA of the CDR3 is TGCGCCAGCAGCAGACTAGCGGGGGGGCAGAATGAGCAGTTCTTC.

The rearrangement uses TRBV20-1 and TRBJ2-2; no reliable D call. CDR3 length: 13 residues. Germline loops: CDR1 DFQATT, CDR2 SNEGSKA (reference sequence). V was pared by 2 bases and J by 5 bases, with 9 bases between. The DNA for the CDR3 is TGCAGTGCTAGAATGGTCGGGACCGGGGAGCTGTTTTTT. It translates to CSARMVGTGELFF.

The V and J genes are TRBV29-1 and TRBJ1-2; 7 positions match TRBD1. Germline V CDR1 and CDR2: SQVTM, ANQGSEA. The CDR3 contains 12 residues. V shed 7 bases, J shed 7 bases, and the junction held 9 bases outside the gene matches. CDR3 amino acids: CSEGARSSGYTF. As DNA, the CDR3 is TGCAGCGAGGGGGCCCGGAGTAGTGGCTACACCTTC.

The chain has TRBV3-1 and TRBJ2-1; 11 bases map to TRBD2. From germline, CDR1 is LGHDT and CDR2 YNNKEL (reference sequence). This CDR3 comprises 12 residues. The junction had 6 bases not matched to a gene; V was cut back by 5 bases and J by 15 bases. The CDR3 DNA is TGTGCCAGCAGCTTTCCTAGCGGGGGGACGTTCTTC. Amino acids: CASSFPSGGTFF.

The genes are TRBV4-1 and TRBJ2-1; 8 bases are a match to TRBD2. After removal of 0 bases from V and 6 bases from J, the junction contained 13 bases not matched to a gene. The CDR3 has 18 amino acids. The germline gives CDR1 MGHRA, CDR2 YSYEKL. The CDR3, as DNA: TGCGCCAGCAGCCAAGATCGGGGCGGGGGGCGCCTCTTCAATGAGCAGTTCTTC. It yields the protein CASSQDRGGGRLFNEQFF.

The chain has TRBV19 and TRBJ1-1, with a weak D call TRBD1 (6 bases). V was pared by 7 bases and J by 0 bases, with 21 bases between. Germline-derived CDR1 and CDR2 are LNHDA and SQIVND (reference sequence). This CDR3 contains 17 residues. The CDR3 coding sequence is TGTGCCAGTACGCCTCGCGGGACATTCCTCATGAACACTGAAGCTTTCTTT. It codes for CASTPRGTFLMNTEAFF.

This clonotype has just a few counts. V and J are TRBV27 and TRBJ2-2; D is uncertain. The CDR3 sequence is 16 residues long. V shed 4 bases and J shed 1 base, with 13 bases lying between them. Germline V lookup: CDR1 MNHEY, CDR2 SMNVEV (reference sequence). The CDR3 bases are TGTGCCAGCAGTTCCTATCGTGGCGGGAACACCGGGGAGCTGTTTTTT. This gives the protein CASSSYRGGNTGELFF.

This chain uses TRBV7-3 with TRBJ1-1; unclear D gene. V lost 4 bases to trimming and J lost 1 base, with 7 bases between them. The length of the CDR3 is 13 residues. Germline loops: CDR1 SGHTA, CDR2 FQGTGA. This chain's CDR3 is CASSSRQNTEAFF. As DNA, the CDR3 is TGTGCCAGCAGCTCAAGACAGAACACTGAAGCTTTCTTT.

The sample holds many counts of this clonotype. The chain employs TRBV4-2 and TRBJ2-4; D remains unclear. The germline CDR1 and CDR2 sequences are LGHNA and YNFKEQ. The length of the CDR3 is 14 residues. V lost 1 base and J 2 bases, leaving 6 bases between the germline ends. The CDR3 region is CASSQGASKNIQYF. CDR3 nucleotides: TGTGCCAGCAGCCAAGGGGCGTCCAAAAACATTCAGTACTTC.

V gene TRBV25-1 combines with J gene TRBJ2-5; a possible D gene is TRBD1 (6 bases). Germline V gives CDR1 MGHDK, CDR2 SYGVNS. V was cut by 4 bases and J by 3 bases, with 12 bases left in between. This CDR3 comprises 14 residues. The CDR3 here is CASSVAGAEETQYF. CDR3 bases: TGTGCCAGCAGTGTGGCAGGGGCCGAAGAGACCCAGTACTTC.

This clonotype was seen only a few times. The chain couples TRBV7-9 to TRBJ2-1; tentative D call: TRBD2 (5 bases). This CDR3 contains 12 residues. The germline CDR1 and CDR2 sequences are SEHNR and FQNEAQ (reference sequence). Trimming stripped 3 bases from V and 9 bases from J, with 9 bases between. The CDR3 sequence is CASSLTRGEQFF. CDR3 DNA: TGTGCCAGCAGCTTGACTCGGGGTGAGCAGTTCTTC.

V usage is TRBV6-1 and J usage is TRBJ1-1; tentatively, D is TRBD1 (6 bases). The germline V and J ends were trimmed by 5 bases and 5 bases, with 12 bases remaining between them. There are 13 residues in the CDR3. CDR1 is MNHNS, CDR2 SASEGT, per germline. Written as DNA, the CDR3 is TGTGCCAGCAGTAGGACAGTCATAACTGAAGCTTTCTTT. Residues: CASSRTVITEAFF.

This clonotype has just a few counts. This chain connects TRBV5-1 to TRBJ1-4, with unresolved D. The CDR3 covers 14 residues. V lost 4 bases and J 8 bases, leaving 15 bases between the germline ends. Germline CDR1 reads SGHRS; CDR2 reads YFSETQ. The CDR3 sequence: CASSPGSLSEKLFF. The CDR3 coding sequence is TGCGCCAGCAGCCCGGGGTCCCTCTCAGAAAAACTGTTTTTT.

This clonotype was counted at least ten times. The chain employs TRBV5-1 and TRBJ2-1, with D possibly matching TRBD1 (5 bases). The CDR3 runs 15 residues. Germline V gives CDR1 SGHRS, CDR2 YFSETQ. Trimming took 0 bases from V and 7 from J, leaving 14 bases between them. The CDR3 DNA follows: TGCGCCAGCAGCTTGGAAGGGGCTACTGAGAATGAGCAGTTCTTC. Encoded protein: CASSLEGATENEQFF.

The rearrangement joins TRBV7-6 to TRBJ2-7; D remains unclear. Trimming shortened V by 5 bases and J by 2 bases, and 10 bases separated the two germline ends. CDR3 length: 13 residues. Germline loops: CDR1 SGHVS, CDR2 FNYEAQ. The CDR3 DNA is TGTGCCAGCAGCCCCTCCGGGCCCTACGAGCAGTACGTC. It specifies CASSPSGPYEQYV.

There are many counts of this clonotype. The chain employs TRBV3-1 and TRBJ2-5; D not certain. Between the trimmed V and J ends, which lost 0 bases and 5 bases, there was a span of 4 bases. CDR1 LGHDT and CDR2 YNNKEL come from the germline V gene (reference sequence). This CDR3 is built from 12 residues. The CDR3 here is CASSQDGETQYF. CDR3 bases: TGTGCCAGCAGCCAAGACGGGGAGACCCAGTACTTC.

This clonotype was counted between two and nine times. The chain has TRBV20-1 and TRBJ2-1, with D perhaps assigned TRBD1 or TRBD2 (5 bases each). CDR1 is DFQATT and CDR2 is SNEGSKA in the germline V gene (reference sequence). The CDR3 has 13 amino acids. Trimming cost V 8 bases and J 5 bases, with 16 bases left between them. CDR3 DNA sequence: TGCAGTCATTACAGGACCGGGAACAATGAGCAGTTCTTC. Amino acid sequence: CSHYRTGNNEQFF.